This is a list of T cell receptor beta chains from one sample in a study of cytomegalovirus exposure and HLA in healthy donors. Repertoires were generated with immunoSEQ multiplex PCR, while TCRdb's copy carries only in-frame clones and drops some. The sample comprises around 150,000 clones, around 92% of which are singletons, and more than 3.5% rests with the top ten. The sample consisted of PBMCs. Source of these receptors: a man aged 18 to 30 in good health and CMV-seropositive. The CDR3 runs from the conserved cysteine through the conserved F or W. Each record gives: CDR3 length, V gene, J gene, D gene, clone size, CDR3 protein, CDR3 DNA. A D gene is named only where the DNA matches it firmly. For some rows the clone size is stated as once, few or many, or as a class when expanded; others skip it.

14	TRBV30	TRBJ2-4	.	.	CAWSVQGVGNIQYF	TGTGCCTGGAGTGTTCAAGGAGTAGGAAACATTCAGTACTTC
16	TRBV6-6	TRBJ2-6	.	.	CASSYFQGPGANVLTF	TGTGCCAGCAGTTACTTCCAGGGGCCTGGGGCCAACGTCCTGACTTTC
11	TRBV6-1	TRBJ2-4	.	.	CASSAPFVQYF	TGTGCCAGCAGTGCCCCCTTTGTTCAGTACTTC
11	TRBV25-1	TRBJ1-1	.	.	CASRQLAEAFF	TGTGCCAGCAGACAGTTGGCTGAAGCTTTCTTT
14	TRBV4-1	TRBJ2-7	.	once	CASSQDLDRYEQYF	TGCGCCAGCAGCCAAGACCTAGACAGGTACGAGCAGTACTTC
14	TRBV2	TRBJ2-7	TRBD2	.	CASDSAGAPYEQYF	TGTGCCAGCGATTCAGCGGGAGCCCCCTACGAGCAGTACTTC
12	TRBV7-9	TRBJ2-3	.	few	CASSLATDTQYF	TGTGCCAGCAGCTTGGCCACAGATACGCAGTATTTT
15	TRBV28	TRBJ1-1	TRBD1	.	CASSLSTGVKTEAFF	TGTGCCAGCAGTTTATCTACAGGGGTGAAGACTGAAGCTTTCTTT
15	TRBV14	TRBJ1-5	TRBD1	once	CASSHGTAINQPQHF	TGTGCCAGCAGCCACGGGACAGCTATTAACCAGCCCCAGCATTTT
15	TRBV6-1	TRBJ2-7	.	.	CASSEVSGASYEQYF	TGTGCCAGCAGTGAAGTGTCAGGGGCCTCCTACGAGCAGTACTTC
14	TRBV30	TRBJ2-5	.	.	CAWSVGGGEETQYF	TGTGCCTGGAGTGTGGGTGGGGGCGAAGAGACCCAGTACTTC
12	TRBV29-1	TRBJ1-4	TRBD1	.	CSVGQGAEKLFF	TGCAGCGTTGGGCAGGGGGCCGAAAAACTGTTTTTT
17	TRBV7-8	TRBJ2-1	TRBD2	.	CASSLPIAGQREDEQFF	TGTGCCAGCAGCTTACCCATAGCGGGACAAAGGGAGGATGAGCAGTTCTTC
16	TRBV27	TRBJ2-1	TRBD1	once	CASSYQSDRVNNEQFF	TGTGCCAGCAGTTACCAATCGGACAGGGTCAACAATGAGCAGTTCTTC
15	TRBV15	TRBJ2-2	.	.	CATSRGGTNTGELFF	TGTGCCACCAGCAGAGGCGGAACGAACACCGGGGAGCTGTTTTTT
13	TRBV5-1	TRBJ2-2	.	once	CASSATRPGELFF	TGCGCCAGCAGCGCCACTAGACCCGGGGAGCTGTTTTTT
13	TRBV4-1	TRBJ2-1	.	.	CASSTRERNEQFF	TGCGCCAGCAGCACCCGGGAGCGAAATGAGCAGTTCTTC
15	TRBV7-9	TRBJ2-1	TRBD2	once	CASSAGSGRSNEQFF	TGTGCCAGCAGCGCCGGTAGCGGGAGATCGAATGAGCAGTTCTTC
14	TRBV9	TRBJ2-1	.	.	CASSVAFSSYEQFF	TGTGCCAGCAGCGTAGCCTTTAGCTCCTATGAGCAGTTCTTC
13	TRBV29-1	TRBJ2-3	.	.	CSAVGVGTDTQYF	TGCAGCGCTGTAGGAGTGGGCACAGATACGCAGTATTTT
14	TRBV13	TRBJ1-5	TRBD1	.	CASSSGTGGQPQHF	TGTGCCAGCAGCTCCGGGACAGGGGGTCAGCCCCAGCATTTT
14	TRBV14	TRBJ1-2	.	.	CASSLTTANYGYTF	TGTGCCAGCAGCCTAACGACTGCGAACTATGGCTACACCTTC
16	TRBV30	TRBJ2-3	TRBD1	.	CAWSVGAGGKTDTQYF	TGTGCCTGGAGTGTAGGAGCAGGGGGCAAGACAGATACGCAGTATTTT
16	TRBV5-1	TRBJ2-3	TRBD1	.	CASSPGQGLGTDTQYF	TGCGCCAGCAGCCCGGGACAGGGGTTAGGGACAGATACGCAGTATTTT
13	TRBV7-8	TRBJ2-5	.	.	CASSLVPGETQYF	TGTGCCAGCAGCTTAGTCCCGGGGGAGACCCAGTACTTC
17	TRBV7-3	TRBJ2-2	TRBD2	.	CASSLSSLAGNAGELFF	TGTGCCAGCAGCTTATCGTCACTAGCGGGAAATGCCGGGGAGCTGTTTTTT
14	TRBV7-9	TRBJ2-7	TRBD1	once	CASSFGTGRYEQYF	TGTGCCAGCAGCTTCGGGACAGGACGTTACGAGCAGTACTTC
13	TRBV19	TRBJ1-1	.	.	CASSIRGVAEAFF	TGTGCCAGTAGTATTCGGGGGGTTGCTGAAGCTTTCTTT
16	TRBV5-1	TRBJ2-1	TRBD2	.	CASSLSSGNAYNEQFF	TGCGCCAGCAGCTTATCTAGCGGGAATGCCTACAATGAGCAGTTCTTC
13	TRBV29-1	TRBJ1-2	.	.	CSVESFAGYGYTF	TGCAGCGTTGAAAGTTTTGCAGGATATGGCTACACCTTC
17	TRBV10-3	TRBJ2-1	TRBD1	.	CAISEPLPGQGPNEQFF	TGTGCCATCAGTGAGCCGCTCCCGGGACAGGGTCCCAATGAGCAGTTCTTC
14	TRBV7-9	TRBJ2-7	.	.	CASSPRDSSYEQYF	TGTGCCAGCAGCCCGCGGGACAGCTCCTACGAGCAGTACTTC
16	TRBV28	TRBJ1-4	.	.	CASALAGVATNEKLFF	TGTGCCAGCGCTTTAGCGGGAGTTGCAACTAATGAAAAACTGTTTTTT
14	TRBV28	TRBJ2-7	TRBD1	.	CASSMRTGGFEQYF	TGTGCCAGCAGTATGAGGACAGGCGGATTCGAGCAGTACTTC
17	TRBV4-2	TRBJ2-2	TRBD2	.	CASSQGTSGMNTGELFF	TGTGCCAGCAGCCAAGGGACTAGCGGGATGAACACCGGGGAGCTGTTTTTT
15	TRBV28	TRBJ1-3	.	.	CASSFAPVSGNTIYF	TGTGCCAGCAGTTTTGCCCCAGTCTCTGGAAACACCATATATTTT
15	TRBV6-5	TRBJ1-5	TRBD1	.	CASSLDRARNQPQHF	TGTGCCAGCAGTTTGGACAGGGCGAGGAATCAGCCCCAGCATTTT
15	TRBV11-2	TRBJ1-2	.	.	CASSSIRREDYGYTF	TGTGCCAGCAGCTCTATCCGCCGGGAAGACTATGGCTACACCTTC
15	TRBV9	TRBJ2-7	TRBD2	.	CASSVGGRAFDEQYF	TGTGCCAGCAGCGTGGGCGGGAGGGCCTTCGACGAGCAGTACTTC
18	TRBV13	TRBJ2-1	TRBD2	.	CASSQQSGITGSYNEQFF	TGTGCCAGCAGCCAACAAAGCGGGATCACCGGCTCCTACAATGAGCAGTTCTTC
15	TRBV7-8	TRBJ1-1	TRBD1	.	CASSLNGGGRTEAFF	TGTGCCAGCAGCTTAAATGGAGGGGGCAGGACTGAAGCTTTCTTT
15	TRBV14	TRBJ2-3	TRBD1	.	CASSHVTGVTDTQYF	TGTGCCAGCAGCCATGTAACAGGGGTTACAGATACGCAGTATTTT
14	TRBV11-2	TRBJ2-1	TRBD2	.	CASSTGLAGIEQFF	TGTGCCAGCAGCACGGGACTAGCGGGGATTGAGCAGTTCTTC
16	TRBV7-9	TRBJ1-1	TRBD1	.	CASSPRTGAMNTEAFF	TGTGCCAGCAGCCCAAGGACAGGCGCCATGAACACTGAAGCTTTCTTT
15	TRBV6-4	TRBJ2-1	TRBD1	.	CASSDDGQGSNEQFF	TGTGCCAGCAGTGACGACGGACAGGGGAGTAATGAGCAGTTCTTC
17	TRBV27	TRBJ2-1	TRBD2	.	CASSPRYRREVSNEQFF	TGTGCCAGCAGTCCCAGATATAGGCGGGAGGTTAGCAATGAGCAGTTCTTC
16	TRBV9	TRBJ1-2	.	.	CASSVGPVKRASGYTF	TGTGCCAGCAGCGTAGGCCCAGTCAAGCGGGCCTCCGGCTACACCTTC
12	TRBV10-3	TRBJ2-7	.	few	CATNTDSYEQYF	TGTGCCACCAACACAGACTCCTACGAGCAGTACTTC
16	TRBV10-2	TRBJ2-7	.	.	CASQSTQTVFSYEQYF	TGCGCCAGTCAATCAACCCAGACAGTCTTCTCCTACGAGCAGTACTTC
16	TRBV19	TRBJ1-2	.	.	CASSIAGQGRTRGYTF	TGTGCCAGTAGTATTGCTGGCCAGGGGAGAACTCGTGGCTACACCTTC
15	TRBV5-6	TRBJ1-1	TRBD1	once	CASSGQGAGNTEAFF	TGTGCCAGCAGCGGACAGGGGGCAGGGAACACTGAAGCTTTCTTT
17	TRBV18	TRBJ2-3	TRBD1	.	CASSPPGLTGGTDTQYF	TGTGCCAGCTCACCACCCGGCTTAACAGGGGGTACAGATACGCAGTATTTT
13	TRBV19	TRBJ1-4	.	.	CASISGSREKLFF	TGTGCCAGTATCTCAGGGTCCCGTGAAAAACTGTTTTTT
13	TRBV11-3	TRBJ1-2	.	.	CASSLGQEYGYTF	TGTGCCAGCAGCTTAGGACAGGAGTATGGCTACACCTTC
16	TRBV5-4	TRBJ2-7	.	.	CASSLEGAGQTYEQYF	TGTGCCAGCAGCTTGGAAGGTGCGGGACAGACCTACGAGCAGTACTTC